This T cell receptor (beta chain) emerged from a study of cytomegalovirus exposure and HLA in healthy donors. Study information: The Caucasian-associated ancestry cluster contained about four fifths of the approximately 430 genotyped donors.

Trimming cost V 1 base and J 8 bases; bases outside gene matches: 4. This CDR3 region has 14 residues. Germline CDR1 is SGDLS and CDR2 is YYNGEE. 60 Vbeta and 13 Jbeta primers were used in PCR. The data were produced by immunoSEQ multiplex PCR, yet TCRdb's version contains in-frame clones alone and is incomplete. In the table there are 150,000 to 200,000 clones, around 74% of which are singletons. Source material: PBMCs. The TCR was taken from a woman aged 25-40 years in good health and CMV-seronegative. V usage is TRBV9 and J usage is TRBJ2-1; 9 bases line up with TRBD2. The CDR3 region is CASSVYSGGYEQFF. The CDR3 coding sequence is TGTGCCAGCAGCGTATATAGCGGGGGCTATGAGCAGTTCTTC.